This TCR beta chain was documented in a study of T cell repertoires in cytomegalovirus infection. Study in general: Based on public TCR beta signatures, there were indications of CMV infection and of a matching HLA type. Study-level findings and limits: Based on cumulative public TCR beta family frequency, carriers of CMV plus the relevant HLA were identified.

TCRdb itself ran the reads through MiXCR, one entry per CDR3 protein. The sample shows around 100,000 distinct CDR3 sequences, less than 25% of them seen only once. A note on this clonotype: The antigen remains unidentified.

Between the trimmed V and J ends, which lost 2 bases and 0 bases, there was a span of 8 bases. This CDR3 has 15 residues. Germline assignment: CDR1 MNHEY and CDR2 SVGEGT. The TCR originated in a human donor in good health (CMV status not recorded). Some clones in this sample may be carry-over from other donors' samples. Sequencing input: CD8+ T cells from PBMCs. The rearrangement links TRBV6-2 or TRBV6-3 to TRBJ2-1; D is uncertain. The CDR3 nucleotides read TGTGCCAGCAGTTACCTGGGCCACTCCTACAATGAGCAGTTCTTC. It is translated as CASSYLGHSYNEQFF.